The T cell receptor beta chain under discussion was sequenced for a study of cytomegalovirus exposure and HLA in healthy donors. This clone was observed a handful of times. It was with 60 Vbeta and 13 Jbeta primers that the PCR ran. Sequenced by immunoSEQ multiplex PCR; TCRdb stores in-frame clones only, minus some. The sample contains some 99,000 clones, roughly 79% of which appear only once. The TCR comes from a woman aged 50 to 60 in good health and CMV-seropositive. The sequenced sample was PBMCs.

In DNA, the CDR3 is TGTGCCAGCAAATTGGGAGTAACCGGTGAAGCTTTCTTT. It encodes CASKLGVTGEAFF. V is TRBV2 and J is TRBJ1-1; D gene unclear. Germline CDR1 reads SNHLY; CDR2 reads FYNNEI. This CDR3 is built from 13 residues. V was pared by 7 bases and J by 7 bases, with 16 bases between.